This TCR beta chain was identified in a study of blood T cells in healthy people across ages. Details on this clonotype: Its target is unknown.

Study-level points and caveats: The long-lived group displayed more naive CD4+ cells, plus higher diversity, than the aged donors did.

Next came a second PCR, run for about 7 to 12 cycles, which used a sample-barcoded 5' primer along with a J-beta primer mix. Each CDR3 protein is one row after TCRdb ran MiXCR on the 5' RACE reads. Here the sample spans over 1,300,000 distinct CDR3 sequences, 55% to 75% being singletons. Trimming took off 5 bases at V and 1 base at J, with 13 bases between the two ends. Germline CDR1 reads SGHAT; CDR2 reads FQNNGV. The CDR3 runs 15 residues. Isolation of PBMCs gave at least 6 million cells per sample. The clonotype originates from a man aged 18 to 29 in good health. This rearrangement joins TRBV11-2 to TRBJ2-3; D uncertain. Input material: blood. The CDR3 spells CASSLTAGCTDTQYF. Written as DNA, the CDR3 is TGTGCCAGCAGCCTCACCGCCGGGTGCACAGATACGCAGTATTTT.